The 26 T cell receptor beta chains given below trace back to one sample, sequenced in a study of control samples from healthy donors and cancer patients. Profiling relied on immunoSEQ multiplex PCR, and the TCRdb table lists in-frame clones only, not all of them. The sample contains about 170,000 clones, roughly 94% of which appear only once. Input material: blood. The receptor source for this set is a woman between 18 and 30 years old in good health.

Comment on this clone: The DNA is left out, because the CDR3 cannot be placed on it with certainty; the CDR3 is given as TCRdb lists it. This sequence joins TRBV21-1 and TRBJ2-6; the listed D gene, TRBD1, was not tested against the DNA. TRBV21-1 is an annotated pseudogene. Inclusive of both ends, the CDR3 amounts to 13 amino acids. CDR3 sequence reads: CATVGAGANVLTF.

The chain uses TRBV5-1 and TRBJ1-1, with 8 bases fitting TRBD1. J gave up 1 base and V 2 bases, and 7 bases lay outside the gene matches. The CDR3 consists of 16 residues. Germline V gene data show CDR1 as SGHRS and CDR2 as YFSETQ. CDR3 sequence reads: CASSLRPGGSNTEAFF. CDR3 coding DNA: TGCGCCAGCAGCTTAAGACCAGGGGGCTCGAACACTGAAGCTTTCTTT.

The chain carries TRBV28 and TRBJ1-1; 8 bases match TRBD1. Per germline, CDR1 MDHEN and CDR2 SYDVKM. The CDR3 totals 15 residues. Unmatched junction bases numbered 9, after V lost 2 bases and J lost 7 bases. The CDR3 DNA reads TGTGCCAGCAGTTTAGGACAGGGTCGGAGTATTGAAGCTTTCTTT. Protein: CASSLGQGRSIEAFF.

The chain uses TRBV7-8 and TRBJ1-2; the D is unclear. There are 14 residues in the CDR3. The V gene lost 8 bases and the J gene lost 8 bases, with 21 bases spanning the gap. Germline V gene lookup returns CDR1 SGHVS and CDR2 FQNEAQ. The CDR3 DNA sequence: TGTGCCAGCGGTAAAGGGAGAGACTCACGCGGCTACACCTTC. It is translated as CASGKGRDSRGYTF.

This chain connects TRBV11-2 to TRBJ2-1; D uncertain. Deletions cut 5 bases from V and 7 bases from J, with 9 bases between. In germline, CDR1 is SGHAT, CDR2 FQNNGV. The CDR3 is made up of 12 amino acids. In nucleotides, the CDR3 is TGTGCCAGCAGCCTTGGTTCTAATGAGCAGTTCTTC. It yields the protein CASSLGSNEQFF. Looking up the rest from reference TRBV11-2 and TRBJ2-1 gives the full variable domain: EAGVAQSPRYKIIEKRQSVAFWCNPISGHATLYWYQQILGQGPKLLIQFQNNGVVDDSQLPKDRFSAERLKGVDSTLKIQPAKLEDSAVYLCASSLGSNEQFFGPGTRLTVL.

The chain employs TRBV11-2 and TRBJ2-5; 9 bases align to TRBD2. The germline V gene has CDR1 SGHAT and CDR2 FQNNGV. The CDR3 has 18 residues. V was pared by 0 bases and J by 5 bases, with 13 bases of the junction left unmatched. The CDR3 loop is CASSLDLLAGVRRETQYF. CDR3 in DNA: TGTGCCAGCAGCTTAGATCTTTTAGCGGGGGTGCGGCGGGAGACCCAGTACTTC.

The chain couples TRBV3-1 (or the pseudogene TRBV3-2) to TRBJ1-4; D gene ambiguous. This CDR3 has 14 amino acids. Germline V gene lookup returns CDR1 LGHDT and CDR2 YNNKEL (reference sequence). V lost 4 bases to trimming and J lost 5 bases, with 11 bases between them. This CDR3 is CASSLTFKNEKLFF. CDR3 sequence (DNA): TGTGCCAGCAGCCTGACGTTCAAGAATGAAAAACTGTTTTTT.

The chain has TRBV29-1 and TRBJ2-5; 8 nucleotides agree with TRBD1. The ends lost 6 bases at V and 3 bases at J; junction bases unmatched: 12. The CDR3 runs 15 residues. Germline V gives CDR1 SQVTM, CDR2 ANQGSEA. CDR3 in DNA: TGCAGCGTCGATAGGGGGACGGGACAGGAAGAGACCCAGTACTTC. This gives the protein CSVDRGTGQEETQYF.

The chain combines TRBV18 with TRBJ2-5; 8 bases line up with TRBD2. This CDR3 is built from 14 residues. CDR1 and CDR2 (germline): KGHSH, LQKENI. The V segment lost 6 bases and the J segment 3 bases; nucleotides outside the gene matches: 6. The CDR3 DNA is TGTGCCAGCTCGTGGACTAGCCCCGAAGAGACCCAGTACTTC. Translation: CASSWTSPEETQYF.

The rearrangement joins TRBV4-1 to TRBJ2-7; 12 bases are a match to TRBD2. CDR3 length equals 15 residues. Germline assignment: CDR1 MGHRA and CDR2 YSYEKL. J was trimmed by 4 bases and V by 4 bases; bases with no gene match: 5. CDR3 in amino acids: CASSPGLAGRYEQYF. The CDR3 bases are TGCGCCAGCAGCCCTGGACTAGCGGGGAGATACGAGCAGTACTTC.

The V and J genes are TRBV10-3 and TRBJ1-1; tentatively, D is TRBD1 (5 bases). Deletions cut 0 bases from V and 1 base from J, with 12 bases between. CDR1 and CDR2 (germline): ENHRY, SYGVKD. The CDR3 contains 16 residues. CDR3 in DNA: TGTGCCATCAGTGAGTCGAAGGGCAGGGAGAACACTGAAGCTTTCTTT. Amino acids: CAISESKGRENTEAFF.

This CDR3 is CASSSQGRTEAFF. The CDR3 nucleotides read TGTGCCAGCAGTTCCCAGGGAAGGACTGAAGCTTTCTTT. This chain connects TRBV28 to TRBJ1-1, with a weak D call TRBD1 (5 bases). The CDR3 consists of 13 residues. Germline values: CDR1 MDHEN, CDR2 SYDVKM. The germline V and J ends were trimmed by 4 bases and 5 bases, with 11 bases remaining between them.

The chain employs TRBV2 and TRBJ2-7; 9 bases are shared with TRBD2. The germline CDR1 and CDR2 sequences are SNHLY and FYNNEI. The CDR3 contains 20 residues. The trim removed 0 bases at V and 7 bases at J, leaving 22 bases unmatched. The CDR3 sequence: CASSEAFSRRASGTWGEQYF. CDR3 bases: TGTGCCAGCAGTGAAGCCTTCTCCCGAAGGGCTAGCGGGACATGGGGGGAGCAGTACTTC.

This chain joins TRBV7-9 and TRBJ1-1; D not certain. Trimming stripped 5 bases from V and 4 bases from J, with 8 bases between. Germline CDR1 and CDR2: SEHNR and FQNEAQ (reference sequence). This CDR3 has 12 amino acids. In nucleotides, the CDR3 is TGTGCCAGCAGCCTGGACGTCACTGAAGCTTTCTTT. Protein: CASSLDVTEAFF.

J is TRBJ1-1 and V is TRBV7-2, with D unclear. CDR3 length equals 14 residues. Trimming removed 4 bases at V and 1 base at J, with 10 bases between. The germline gives CDR1 SGHTA, CDR2 FQGNSA. CDR3 amino acids: CASSSYGGNTEAFF. The CDR3 bases are TGTGCCAGCAGCTCCTATGGCGGGAACACTGAAGCTTTCTTT.

The genes are TRBV19 and TRBJ1-5; D is ambiguous. CDR1 is LNHDA, CDR2 SQIVND, per germline (reference sequence). The CDR3 runs 15 residues. Trimming removed 3 bases at V and 4 bases at J, with 13 bases between. Written as DNA, the CDR3 is TGTGCCAGTAGTATTTCTGGAAACCCTAATCAGCCCCAGCATTTT. Its protein is CASSISGNPNQPQHF.

This chain joins TRBV19 and TRBJ2-1, with D maybe TRBD2 (6 bases). The CDR3 runs 14 residues. Germline CDR1 reads LNHDA; CDR2 reads SQIVND (reference sequence). Trimming took off 5 bases at V and 7 bases at J, with 15 bases between the two ends. The CDR3 coding sequence is TGTGCCAGTAGTTCCAAAGGAGGGCCAAATGAGCAGTTCTTC. Translated: CASSSKGGPNEQFF.

This clone was detected once. The rearrangement links TRBV7-9 to TRBJ2-5, with D possibly being TRBD1 (5 bases). Germline assignment: CDR1 SEHNR and CDR2 FQNEAQ (reference sequence). This CDR3 has 12 amino acids. The ends were cut back, 5 bases at V and 6 bases at J, with 10 bases in the middle. As DNA, the CDR3 is TGTGCCAGCAGCGACCAGGGAAAGACCCAGTACTTC. Its protein is CASSDQGKTQYF.

V usage is TRBV4-1 and J usage is TRBJ1-5; D unresolved. Germline CDR1 MGHRA, CDR2 YSYEKL. The CDR3 spans 16 residues. V shed 5 bases and J shed 0 bases, with 14 bases lying between them. CDR3 sequence: CASSGNPMISNQPQHF. The DNA of the CDR3 is TGCGCCAGCAGCGGGAATCCGATGATTAGCAATCAGCCCCAGCATTTT.

This chain links TRBV29-1 with TRBJ2-3; tentatively, D is TRBD1 (5 bases). Germline CDR1 SQVTM, CDR2 ANQGSEA. Trimming shortened V by 4 bases and J by 5 bases, and 10 bases separated the two germline ends. CDR3 length: 12 amino acids. The CDR3 sequence is CSVATGEDTQYF. The CDR3, as DNA: TGCAGCGTTGCCACAGGTGAAGATACGCAGTATTTT.

V is TRBV11-3 and J is TRBJ2-5, with unresolved D. This CDR3 has 13 residues. The germline V and J ends were trimmed by 3 bases and 4 bases, with 9 bases remaining between them. Germline V gene sequence: CDR1 SGHNT, CDR2 YENEEA. The CDR3 nucleotides read TGTGCCAGCAGCTTTTGGCAGTTAGAGACCCAGTACTTC. It is translated as CASSFWQLETQYF.

V and J are TRBV9 and TRBJ2-7; D is possibly TRBD1 or TRBD2 (5 bases each). CDR3 length: 14 amino acids. Germline CDR1 is SGDLS and CDR2 is YYNGEE. Trimming took off 4 bases at V and 0 bases at J, with 11 bases between the two ends. The CDR3: CASSTRDGSYEQYF. DNA for the CDR3: TGTGCCAGCAGCACCCGGGACGGCTCCTACGAGCAGTACTTC.

The rearrangement uses TRBV25-1 and TRBJ2-7; D is perhaps TRBD1 (5 bases). This CDR3 contains 14 residues. V was clipped by 0 bases and J by 2 bases, with 8 bases between them. Germline V gene lookup returns CDR1 MGHDK and CDR2 SYGVNS. CDR3 in DNA: TGTGCCAGCAGTGAATACAGGGCCACCTACGAGCAGTACTTC. Its protein is CASSEYRATYEQYF.

For this clone: Other nucleotide sequences from this sample produce the same CDR3. The V and J genes are TRBV7-9 and TRBJ1-1; D gene ambiguous. The germline V and J ends were trimmed by 5 bases and 1 base, with 8 bases remaining between them. Germline V gene lookup returns CDR1 SEHNR and CDR2 FQNEAQ (reference sequence). The CDR3 length is 13 residues. The CDR3 DNA sequence: TGTGCCAGCAGCATCGGAGGGAACACTGAAGCTTTCTTT. It yields the protein CASSIGGNTEAFF.

The chain uses TRBV29-1 and TRBJ2-5; 15 bases map to TRBD2. Unmatched junction bases numbered 2, after V lost 4 bases and J lost 5 bases. There are 14 residues in the CDR3. Germline V lookup: CDR1 SQVTM, CDR2 ANQGSEA. CDR3 DNA sequence: TGCAGCGTTGTAGGGACTAGCGGGAGGGAGACCCAGTACTTC. Protein: CSVVGTSGRETQYF.

The chain joins TRBV12-3 or TRBV12-4 to TRBJ1-1, with unresolved D. With 3 bases removed from V and 10 bases from J, the gap between germline ends came to 9 bases. CDR3 length equals 11 residues. The CDR3: CASSFRVGAFF. The CDR3 nucleotides are TGTGCCAGCAGTTTTAGGGTGGGAGCTTTCTTT.